The next 5 T cell receptor beta chains were all read from a single sample in a study of cytomegalovirus exposure and HLA in healthy donors. In the PCR, 60 Vbeta and 13 Jbeta primers were used. TCRdb's copy holds only in-frame clones and misses some; the assay was immunoSEQ multiplex PCR. There are around 150,000 clones in the sample; about 85% occur only once, and about 3.5% lies in the top ten. Source material: PBMCs. The receptors stem from a human donor in good health.

This clone showed up just once. This chain links TRBV7-2 with TRBJ2-5; 9 bases map to TRBD1. Losses at the gene ends were 2 bases for V and 5 bases for J; bases not matched to a gene: 3. This CDR3 comprises 14 residues. CDR1 SGHTA and CDR2 FQGNSA come from the germline V gene. The CDR3 DNA follows: TGTGCCAGCAGCTTATTCGACAGGGGGGAGACCCAGTACTTC. Encoded protein: CASSLFDRGETQYF.

The chain recombines TRBV5-1 with TRBJ2-1, with 11 positions matching TRBD2. Germline V gives CDR1 SGHRS, CDR2 YFSETQ. This CDR3 is 17 amino acids long. J was trimmed by 3 bases and V by 4 bases; bases with no gene match: 9. CDR3 protein: CASSPITSGGFYNEQFF. DNA for the CDR3: TGCGCCAGCAGCCCAATAACTAGCGGGGGCTTCTACAATGAGCAGTTCTTC.

The CDR3 region has the DNA TGTGCCAGCAGTTTATTGGCCCAGAAGAACACTGAAGCTTTCTTT. Its protein product is CASSLLAQKNTEAFF. The V call is TRBV28, the J call TRBJ1-1; D not certain. CDR3 size: 15 residues. The germline V and J ends were trimmed by 1 base and 1 base, with 10 bases remaining between them. The germline gives CDR1 MDHEN, CDR2 SYDVKM.

V usage is TRBV12-2 and J usage is TRBJ2-1; the table names TRBD2, a call not compared with the DNA. TRBV12-2 has pseudogene status. The CDR3 is 16 amino acids. CDR3 in amino acids: CASRLSREWSYNEQFF. In DNA form, the CDR3 reads TGTGCAAGTCGCTTATCGCGGGAGTGGTCCTACAATGAGCAGTTCTTC.

This sequence joins TRBV19 and TRBJ2-1, with D possibly matching TRBD2 (6 bases). CDR1 and CDR2 (germline): LNHDA, SQIVND (reference sequence). This CDR3 has 15 amino acids. The V end lost 4 bases, the J end lost 6 bases, and 16 bases lay between the germline ends. The CDR3 DNA is TGTGCCAGTAGTAAAGCGGACTACTATGGCAATGAGCAGTTCTTC. Its translation: CASSKADYYGNEQFF.